The source of this TCR beta chain is a study of post-analysis software for immune sequencing data. Notes on the study in general: Included in a set of about five TRBV segments more frequent in patients than controls were TRBV5-6, TRBV5-1 and TRBV20-1. By F measure, strong co-clustering occurred among samples prepared in the same batch.

This clonotype was seen a handful of times. What it recognizes is unknown. Sequencing libraries made from TCR beta cDNA carried unique molecular identifiers. TCRdb recomputed calls from the PCR reads with MiXCR, one row per CDR3 protein. The sample has about 380,000 distinct CDR3 sequences; roughly 36% are singletons. CDR1 is ENHRY, CDR2 SYGVKD, per germline. This CDR3 has 15 amino acids. The V and J ends lost 6 bases and 4 bases, in that order; junction bases with no gene match: 5. The chain combines TRBV10-3 with TRBJ2-1, with 11 nucleotides matching TRBD2. The sample taken for sequencing was blood. The TCR sequence derives from a girl aged 10 to 17 with multiple sclerosis. The CDR3 DNA follows: TGTGCCATCAGCTCGACTAGCGGGGAGTACAATGAGCAGTTCTTC. It specifies CAISSTSGEYNEQFF.